This TCR beta chain was obtained from a study of T-cell reconstitution after alpha-beta-depleted transplantation in children (dated by TCRdb to about 2016). Background for the entire study: Using TCR repertoire profiling, the study quantitatively followed how T-cell immune reconstitution unfolded in children after TCRalphabeta/CD19-depleted allogeneic hematopoietic cell transplantation. Broader findings and caveats from the paper: The apparently early recovery of alphabetaT-cell counts about two months after transplant reportedly depended on only several hundred rapidly expanded clones that came from non-depleted graft cells. In some patients, high TCRbeta diversity at day 60 was attributed to recipient T cells and intrathymic progenitors that had survived conditioning. Hyperexpanded clone frequencies declined over subsequent months; after one year, T-cell counts and TCRbeta diversity were mostly attributed to newly produced T cells.

This clonotype was counted many times. It has no known antigen specificity. No qualities accompany the bases; no much larger clone lies one base away. The treatment or condition label, read with the paper, signifies: allogeneic hematopoietic cell transplantation with graft depleted of TCRalphabeta T cells and CD19 B cells. Transplant recipients were children who received TCRalphabeta/CD19-depleted allogeneic hematopoietic cell grafts. Libraries were built with PCR. Sequenced on an Illumina HiSeq 2500. To normalize quantification of the TCRbeta repertoire, the TCR libraries were built with molecular barcoding that relied on unique molecular identifiers. TCRdb itself trimmed the public reads at Q25 with fastp, ran MiXCR and retained productive beta chains. Identical CDR3 protein sequences are pooled into one entry, listed with their most common genes and DNA. The sample table contains 440,000 or so distinct CDR3 sequences; only one count was recorded for over 40% of them. Around a quarter of the sample rests with the top ten.

The source is a girl aged 2 to 10 with aplastic anemia, due to receive a stem cell transplant. Sequencing used PBMCs, obtained before TCRalphabeta/CD19-depleted stem cell transplant.

The encoded CDR3 is CASSLVHNEQFF. The nucleotide sequence reads TGCGCCAGCAGCTTGGTTCACAATGAGCAGTTCTTC. The rearranged segments are TRBV5-1 and TRBJ2-1, with the D gene uncertain. The V end loses 0 bases and the J end loses 5 bases, and a stretch of 3 bases separates them. From cysteine to phenylalanine, the CDR3 is 12 amino acids long. The kept DNA is CDR3 alone, 36 bases in frame from the first base. The germline V gene gives CDR1 as SGHRS and CDR2 as YFSETQ. The entire variable domain, with the stretches around the CDR3 drawn from the reference TRBV5-1 and TRBJ2-1 proteins, is KAGVTQTPRYLIKTRGQQVTLSCSPISGHRSVSWYQQTPGQGLQFLFEYFSETQRNKGNFPGRFSGRQFSNSRSEMNVSTLELGDSALYLCASSLVHNEQFFGPGTRLTVL.